This passage covers 28 T cell receptor beta chains from one sample sequenced in a study of cytomegalovirus exposure and HLA in healthy donors (dated by TCRdb to the late 2010s). Libraries were made using the immunoSEQ multiplex PCR assay. For the multiplex PCR, a mixture combining 60 forward primers for TCR Vbeta segments and 13 reverse primers for TCR Jbeta segments was used. Drawn from immuneACCESS, this table holds only the in-frame rearrangements with V and J called that TCRdb kept. Clones are partly lost; checked studies trace under half to an unresolved V gene and leave the rest unexplained. Counted in this sample were around 200,000 clones; around 83% of them appeared once. Around 1.4% of the sample lies in the top ten. Sequencing used PBMCs. Receptor source: a girl under 18 in good health and CMV-seronegative.

The chain has TRBV9 and TRBJ2-5; no definite D call. The CDR3 is made up of 15 amino acids. Trimming took off 0 bases at V and 5 bases at J, with 14 bases between the two ends. The germline CDR1 and CDR2 sequences are SGDLS and YYNGEE. The CDR3 region is CASSVGLSLLETQYF. The CDR3 DNA follows: TGTGCCAGCAGCGTAGGGTTAAGTCTACTGGAGACCCAGTACTTC.

The chain combines TRBV28 with TRBJ1-4; 9 bases fit TRBD1. CDR1 MDHEN and CDR2 SYDVKM come from the germline V gene. CDR3 length equals 14 residues. Losses at the gene ends were 6 bases for V and 5 bases for J; bases not matched to a gene: 4. CDR3 DNA sequence: TGTGCCAGCAGCCGACAGGGGGGGAATGAAAAACTGTTTTTT. It yields the protein CASSRQGGNEKLFF.

The J gene is TRBJ2-7, the V gene TRBV7-2, with 8 positions matching TRBD1. The CDR3 sequence is 14 residues long. V shed 4 bases and J 2 bases; nucleotides not matched to a gene: 4. Per the germline V gene, CDR1 is SGHTA and CDR2 is FQGNSA. The CDR3 DNA reads TGTGCCAGCAGCTCTGCGACAGGGGCCTACGAGCAGTACTTC. This gives the protein CASSSATGAYEQYF.

In DNA form, the CDR3 reads TGCGCCAGCGCACGACAGGGGGCTCGGAACACTGAAGCTTTCTTT. Protein sequence: CASARQGARNTEAFF. The rearrangement uses TRBV5-1 and TRBJ1-1, with 10 positions matching TRBD1. This CDR3 is 15 amino acids long. Germline CDR1 is SGHRS and CDR2 is YFSETQ. Trimming removed 7 bases from V and 1 base from J; junction bases left unmatched: 7.

The CDR3 loop reads CASSARTGLYEQYF. Here the CDR3 DNA reads TGCGCCAGCAGCGCTCGGACAGGCCTATACGAGCAGTACTTC. The V call is TRBV4-1, the J call TRBJ2-7; 7 bases are shared with TRBD1. Germline loops: CDR1 MGHRA, CDR2 YSYEKL. The CDR3 runs to 14 residues. The trim removed 5 bases at V and 4 bases at J, leaving 8 bases unmatched.

The chain couples TRBV27 to TRBJ1-2; 9 bases are a match to TRBD1. The CDR3 has 14 residues. Trimming at V came to 5 bases and at J to 8 bases, leaving 9 bases not matched to a gene. Germline V lookup: CDR1 MNHEY, CDR2 SMNVEV (reference sequence). Here the CDR3 reads CASSPKQGALGYTF. The CDR3 DNA reads TGTGCCAGCAGTCCCAAACAGGGGGCACTGGGCTACACCTTC.

This clone was seen only once. The J gene is TRBJ2-5, the V gene TRBV7-9; a possible D gene is TRBD1 (6 bases). V lost 1 base to trimming and J lost 4 bases, with 10 bases between them. This CDR3 region has 14 residues. Germline V gene data show CDR1 as SEHNR and CDR2 as FQNEAQ (reference sequence). The CDR3 DNA is TGTGCCAGCAGCTTAGACAGGGAAAGAGAGACCCAGTACTTC. This sequence encodes CASSLDRERETQYF.

The rearrangement links TRBV6-1 to TRBJ1-2, with D perhaps TRBD1 (6 bases). CDR1 and CDR2 from the germline V gene are MNHNS and SASEGT. V was pared by 5 bases and J by 2 bases, with 15 bases between. The CDR3 is made up of 15 amino acids. The CDR3 nucleotides read TGTGCCAGCAGTACCCGGGACAATATCAACTATGGCTACACCTTC. Translation: CASSTRDNINYGYTF.

The count of this clone is one. The J gene is TRBJ1-1, the V gene TRBV18, with D perhaps TRBD1 (6 bases). The CDR3 loop spans 16 amino acids. CDR1 is KGHSH, CDR2 LQKENI, per germline. Trimming took 8 bases from V and 0 from J, leaving 19 bases between them. CDR3: CASPLGVRGLNTEAFF. The CDR3 bases are TGTGCCAGCCCTCTAGGGGTCAGGGGATTGAACACTGAAGCTTTCTTT.

About this clone itself: This sample also contains other DNA sequences that code for the same CDR3. This chain links TRBV6-5 with TRBJ2-7, with 8 positions matching TRBD1. Losses at the gene ends were 0 bases for V and 2 bases for J; bases not matched to a gene: 0. Germline loops: CDR1 MNHEY, CDR2 SVGAGI. The CDR3 totals 14 residues. This CDR3 reads CASSYSTGAYEQYF. CDR3 sequence (DNA): TGTGCCAGCAGTTACTCGACAGGGGCCTACGAGCAGTACTTC.

This chain connects TRBV10-1 to TRBJ2-1; D possibly corresponds to TRBD1 (5 bases). Trimming pared 0 bases from V and 9 bases from J, leaving 18 bases between. CDR3 size: 16 residues. Germline V gives CDR1 WNHNN, CDR2 SYGVQD (reference sequence). CDR3: CASSESVVRGWGEQFF. CDR3 sequence (DNA): TGCGCCAGCAGTGAGTCAGTGGTTAGGGGCTGGGGTGAGCAGTTCTTC.

With respect to this clone: Its ends do not fully match the called genes, so a read error is possible. The genes are TRBV6-1 and TRBJ1-2; perhaps TRBD1 as D (5 bases). Germline V gene sequence: CDR1 MNHNS, CDR2 SASEGT. This CDR3 contains 12 residues. The CDR3 loop is CASSEEGRVYTF. The CDR3 DNA is TGTGCCAGCAGCGAAGAGGGCAGGGTCTACACCTTC.

J is TRBJ1-1 and V is TRBV7-9; no clear D gene. CDR3 length: 13 residues. Germline-derived CDR1 and CDR2 are SEHNR and FQNEAQ (reference sequence). The V and J ends lost 5 bases and 5 bases respectively, with 12 bases between them. The CDR3 sequence is CASSPPGITEAFF. The CDR3 DNA reads TGTGCCAGCAGCCCCCCAGGAATTACTGAAGCTTTCTTT.

This clone was detected only a few times. The chain is built from TRBV6-6 and TRBJ1-1; weak D call: TRBD1 (6 bases). The germline gives CDR1 MNHNY, CDR2 SVGAGI (reference sequence). Trimming took 6 bases from V and 3 from J, leaving 14 bases between them. This CDR3 region has 14 residues. This CDR3 reads CASRLQGTDTEAFF. The DNA of the CDR3 is TGTGCCAGCAGGCTACAGGGTACGGACACTGAAGCTTTCTTT.

The V call is TRBV7-9, the J call TRBJ1-2, with D hard to call. With 5 bases removed from V and 7 bases from J, the gap between germline ends came to 20 bases. This CDR3 has 15 amino acids. The V gene's germline CDR1 is SEHNR and CDR2 FQNEAQ (reference sequence). The CDR3: CASSPAPKFSSGYTF. The CDR3 DNA is TGTGCCAGCAGCCCCGCGCCCAAATTCTCGAGTGGCTACACCTTC.

This clone was seen only once. The rearrangement links TRBV10-3 to TRBJ1-1; 7 positions agree with TRBD1. CDR3 length equals 15 residues. Germline V gives CDR1 ENHRY, CDR2 SYGVKD. Trimming took 3 bases from V and 1 from J; bases not matched to a gene: 5. The CDR3 DNA follows: TGTGCCATCAGTGAACAGGGGAAGGGGAACACTGAAGCTTTCTTT. Its translation is CAISEQGKGNTEAFF.

This chain links TRBV7-9 with TRBJ1-2; 11 bases map to TRBD1. There are 15 residues in the CDR3. Germline V gene sequence: CDR1 SEHNR, CDR2 FQNEAQ (reference sequence). Trimming took 1 base from V and 5 from J; bases not matched to a gene: 3. Written as DNA, the CDR3 is TGTGCCAGCAGCTTAGGGACAGGGGGCGCATATGGCTACACCTTC. Translating gives CASSLGTGGAYGYTF.

This clone was recorded a few times. CDR3 coding DNA: TGTGCCAGCAGCCAAGCAGGGGGTGAGGGTGGCTACACCTTC. This encodes CASSQAGGEGGYTF. The rearrangement uses TRBV4-2 and TRBJ1-2; TRBD1 matches 7 bases. This CDR3 has 14 amino acids. The V segment lost 1 base and the J segment 7 bases; nucleotides outside the gene matches: 6. The germline V gene encodes CDR1 LGHNA and CDR2 YNFKEQ.

The V gene is TRBV19, the J gene TRBJ2-1, with D perhaps matching TRBD2 (6 bases). The ends were cut back, 7 bases at V and 0 bases at J, with 22 bases in the middle. Germline CDR1 is LNHDA and CDR2 is SQIVND (reference sequence). The CDR3 is 18 residues long. The CDR3 DNA reads as TGTGCCAGTACCCGCAGTAGCGGCCCTACGAGCTCCTACAATGAGCAGTTCTTC. This codes for CASTRSSGPTSSYNEQFF.

This clone has just one count. The chain is built from TRBV7-2 and TRBJ2-1, with D possibly TRBD1 on 5 matching bases. V shed 4 bases and J shed 6 bases, with 19 bases lying between them. The CDR3 covers 16 residues. The germline V gene has CDR1 SGHTA and CDR2 FQGNSA. CDR3 sequence reads: CASSWGKGIRINEQFF. The CDR3 DNA sequence: TGTGCCAGCAGCTGGGGCAAGGGAATAAGGATCAATGAGCAGTTCTTC.

The genes are TRBV2 and TRBJ2-1; possible D gene TRBD1, 5 bases. The CDR3 has 14 residues. Between the trimmed V and J ends, which lost 7 bases and 2 bases, there was a span of 12 bases. Germline-derived CDR1 and CDR2 are SNHLY and FYNNEI. The CDR3 region is CASNKQGTYNEQFF. The CDR3 DNA reads TGTGCCAGCAATAAGCAGGGCACCTACAATGAGCAGTTCTTC. Full variable domain (rest looked up from reference TRBV2 and TRBJ2-1): EPEVTQTPSHQVTQMGQEVILRCVPISNHLYFYWYRQILGQKVEFLVSFYNNEISEKSEIFDDQFSVERPDGSNFTLKIRSTKLEDSAMYFCASNKQGTYNEQFFGPGTRLTVL.

The rearrangement joins TRBV5-8 to TRBJ2-5, with D possibly being TRBD2 (5 bases). Judging by the DNA end, TRBJ2-7 fits better; the J call may be wrong. Germline assignment: CDR1 SGHTS and CDR2 YDEGEE. The CDR3 contains 16 residues. Here the CDR3 reads CASSLNPGQRDYEQYF. Written as DNA, the CDR3 is TGTGCCAGCAGCTTGAATCCGGGTCAGAGGGATTACGAGCAGTACTTC.

V and J are TRBV7-8 and TRBJ2-1, with 9 bases that match TRBD2. V lost 0 bases, J lost 7 bases, and 7 bases stayed unmatched. Germline lookup yields CDR1 SGHVS and CDR2 FQNEAQ. The CDR3 is 16 amino acids. The CDR3 DNA follows: TGTGCCAGCAGCTTAGCGTCTAGCGGGATGAGAAATGAGCAGTTCTTC. Its protein is CASSLASSGMRNEQFF.

The chain recombines TRBV18 with TRBJ1-1; the D gene is possibly TRBD1 (6 bases). V shed 7 bases and J shed 0 bases, with 9 bases lying between them. Germline V CDR1 and CDR2: KGHSH, LQKENI. The CDR3 loop spans 13 amino acids. CDR3 protein: CASLGQLNTEAFF. Here the CDR3 DNA reads TGTGCCAGCTTAGGACAGTTGAACACTGAAGCTTTCTTT. The entire variable domain, with the rest obtained from reference TRBV18 and TRBJ1-1, is as follows: NAGVMQNPRHLVRRRGQEARLRCSPMKGHSHVYWYRQLPEEGLKFMVYLQKENIIDESGMPKERFSAEFPKEGPSILRIQQVVRGDSAAYFCASLGQLNTEAFFGQGTRLTVV.

The chain has TRBV10-1 and TRBJ2-7; 11 bases agree with TRBD2. Germline trimming cut 0 bases from V and 3 bases from J; bases unmatched to any gene: 4. CDR3 length equals 16 residues. Germline values: CDR1 WNHNN, CDR2 SYGVQD (reference sequence). The CDR3 reads CASSESLGLAVYEQYF. CDR3 DNA sequence: TGCGCCAGCAGTGAGTCTTTGGGACTAGCGGTCTACGAGCAGTACTTC.

The rearrangement uses TRBV19 and TRBJ2-3; TRBD2 matches at 13 bases. The CDR3 contains 15 residues. The trim removed 6 bases at V and 7 bases at J, leaving 7 bases unmatched. CDR1 is LNHDA, CDR2 SQIVND, per germline (reference sequence). The CDR3: CASSETSGRAYTQYF. The DNA for the CDR3 is TGTGCCAGTAGCGAAACTAGCGGGAGGGCATATACGCAGTATTTT.

This chain connects TRBV5-6 to TRBJ1-5; the match to TRBD1 covers 7 bases. Germline CDR1 SGHDT, CDR2 YYEEEE. The CDR3 totals 16 residues. Trimming at V came to 0 bases and at J to 5 bases, leaving 8 bases not matched to a gene. CDR3 nucleotide sequence: TGTGCCAGCAGCTTGGGAACAGGGGCAGGGGATCAGCCCCAGCATTTT. It translates to CASSLGTGAGDQPQHF.

This clone was detected only once. The rearrangement joins TRBV6-1 to TRBJ1-6; D not resolved. The CDR3 contains 14 residues. Germline V gene data show CDR1 as MNHNS and CDR2 as SASEGT. Trimming pared 7 bases from V and 0 bases from J, leaving 7 bases between. The CDR3 loop reads CASTKSSYNSPLHF. The DNA of the CDR3 is TGTGCCAGCACGAAGAGCTCCTATAATTCACCCCTCCACTTT.